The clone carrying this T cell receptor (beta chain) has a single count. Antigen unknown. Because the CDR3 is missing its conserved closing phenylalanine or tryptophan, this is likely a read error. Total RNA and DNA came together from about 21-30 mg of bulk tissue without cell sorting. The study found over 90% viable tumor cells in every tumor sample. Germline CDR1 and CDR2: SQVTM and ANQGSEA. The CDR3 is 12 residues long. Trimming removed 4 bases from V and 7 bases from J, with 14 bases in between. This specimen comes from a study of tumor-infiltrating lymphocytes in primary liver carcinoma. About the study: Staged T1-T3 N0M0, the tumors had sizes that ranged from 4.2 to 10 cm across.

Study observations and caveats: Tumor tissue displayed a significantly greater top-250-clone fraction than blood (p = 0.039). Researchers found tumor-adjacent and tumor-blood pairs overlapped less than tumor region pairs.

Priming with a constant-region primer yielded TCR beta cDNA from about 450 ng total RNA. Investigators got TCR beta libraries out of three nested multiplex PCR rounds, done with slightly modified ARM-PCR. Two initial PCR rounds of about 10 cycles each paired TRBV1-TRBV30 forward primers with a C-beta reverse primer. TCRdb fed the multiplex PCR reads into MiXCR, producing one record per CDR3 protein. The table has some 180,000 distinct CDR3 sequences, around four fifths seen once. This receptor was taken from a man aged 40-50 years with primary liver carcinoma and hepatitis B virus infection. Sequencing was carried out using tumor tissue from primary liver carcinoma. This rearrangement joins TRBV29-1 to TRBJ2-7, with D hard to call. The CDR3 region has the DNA TGCAGCGTTGGGGGTTGGACCGGTGAGCAGTACTAC. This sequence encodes CSVGGWTGEQYY.